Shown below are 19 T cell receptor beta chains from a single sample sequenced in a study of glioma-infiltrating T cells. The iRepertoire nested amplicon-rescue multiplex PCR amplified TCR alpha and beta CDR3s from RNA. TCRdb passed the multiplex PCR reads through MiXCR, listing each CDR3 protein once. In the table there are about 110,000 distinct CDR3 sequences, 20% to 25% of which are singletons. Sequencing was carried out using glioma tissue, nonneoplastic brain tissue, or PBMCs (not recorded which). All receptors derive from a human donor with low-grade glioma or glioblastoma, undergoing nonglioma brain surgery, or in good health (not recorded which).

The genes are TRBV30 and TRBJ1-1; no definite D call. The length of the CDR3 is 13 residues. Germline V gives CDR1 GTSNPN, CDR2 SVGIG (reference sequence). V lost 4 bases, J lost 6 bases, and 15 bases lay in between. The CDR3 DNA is TGTGCCTGGACCCTTCTAAGTAAACCTGAAGCTTTCTTT. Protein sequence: CAWTLLSKPEAFF.

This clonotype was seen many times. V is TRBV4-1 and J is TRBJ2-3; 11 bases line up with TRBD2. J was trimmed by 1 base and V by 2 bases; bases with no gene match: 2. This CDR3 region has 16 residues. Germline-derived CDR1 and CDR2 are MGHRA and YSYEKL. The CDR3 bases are TGCGCCAGCAGCCAACAGACTAGCGGGGGCACAGATACGCAGTATTTT. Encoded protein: CASSQQTSGGTDTQYF.

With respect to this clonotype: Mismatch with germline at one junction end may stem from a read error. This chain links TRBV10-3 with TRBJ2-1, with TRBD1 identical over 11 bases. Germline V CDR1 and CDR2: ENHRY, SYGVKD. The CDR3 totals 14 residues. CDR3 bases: TGTACCATCGCGGGTGGGACAGGGGGCAATGAGCAGTTCTTC. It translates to CTIAGGTGGNEQFF.

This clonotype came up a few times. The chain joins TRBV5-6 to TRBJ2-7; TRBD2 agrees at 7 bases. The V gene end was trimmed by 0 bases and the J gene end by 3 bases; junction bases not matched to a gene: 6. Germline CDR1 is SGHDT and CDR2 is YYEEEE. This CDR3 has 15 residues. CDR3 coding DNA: TGTGCCAGCAGCTTGGGTCAGGGAGGGAGCTACGAGCAGTACTTC. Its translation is CASSLGQGGSYEQYF.

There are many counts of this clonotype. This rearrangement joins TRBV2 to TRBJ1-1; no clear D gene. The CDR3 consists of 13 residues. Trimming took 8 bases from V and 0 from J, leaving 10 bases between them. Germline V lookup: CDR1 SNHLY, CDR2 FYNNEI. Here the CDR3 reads CASQDLLNTEAFF. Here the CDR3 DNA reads TGTGCCAGCCAGGATTTGCTGAACACTGAAGCTTTCTTT. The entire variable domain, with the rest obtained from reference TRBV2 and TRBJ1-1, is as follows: EPEVTQTPSHQVTQMGQEVILRCVPISNHLYFYWYRQILGQKVEFLVSFYNNEISEKSEIFDDQFSVERPDGSNFTLKIRSTKLEDSAMYFCASQDLLNTEAFFGQGTRLTVV.

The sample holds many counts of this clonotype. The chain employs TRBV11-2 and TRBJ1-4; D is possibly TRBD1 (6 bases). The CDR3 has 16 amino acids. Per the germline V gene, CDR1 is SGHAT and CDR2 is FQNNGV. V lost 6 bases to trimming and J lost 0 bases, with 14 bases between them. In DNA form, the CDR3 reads TGTGCCAGCAGTCCCGGACAGTATTCAACTAATGAAAAACTGTTTTTT. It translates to CASSPGQYSTNEKLFF.

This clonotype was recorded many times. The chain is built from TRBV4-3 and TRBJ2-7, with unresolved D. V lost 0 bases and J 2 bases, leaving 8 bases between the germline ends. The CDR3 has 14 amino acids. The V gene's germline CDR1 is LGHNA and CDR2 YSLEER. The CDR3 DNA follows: TGCGCCAGCAGCCAAGAGAAAGGAGCCTACGAGCAGTACTTC. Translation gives CASSQEKGAYEQYF.

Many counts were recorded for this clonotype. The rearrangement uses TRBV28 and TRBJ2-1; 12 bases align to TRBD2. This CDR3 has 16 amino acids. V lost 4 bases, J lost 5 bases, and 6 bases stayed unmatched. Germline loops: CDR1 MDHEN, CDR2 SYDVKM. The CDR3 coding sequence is TGTGCCAGCAGTTCCGCTAGCGGGAGGGGGGACAATGAGCAGTTCTTC. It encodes CASSSASGRGDNEQFF.

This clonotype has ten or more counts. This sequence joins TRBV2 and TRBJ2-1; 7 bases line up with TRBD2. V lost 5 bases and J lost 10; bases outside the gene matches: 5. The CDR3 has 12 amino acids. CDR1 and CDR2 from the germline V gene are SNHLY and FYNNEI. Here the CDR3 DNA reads TGTGCCAGCAGTCCGGGGGGAGGGGAGCAGTTCTTC. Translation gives CASSPGGGEQFF.

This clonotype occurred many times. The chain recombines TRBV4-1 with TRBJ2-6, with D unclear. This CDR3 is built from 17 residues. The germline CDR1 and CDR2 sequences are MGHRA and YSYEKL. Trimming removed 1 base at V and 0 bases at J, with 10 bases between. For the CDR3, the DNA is TGCGCCAGCAGCCAAGGTCTTGGGGACTCTGGGGCCAACGTCCTGACTTTC. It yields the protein CASSQGLGDSGANVLTF.

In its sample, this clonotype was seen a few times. The DNA of the CDR3 is TGCGCCAGCAGCATTACGGGGGCAGCACAAGAGACCCAGTACTTC. Translating gives CASSITGAAQETQYF. The rearrangement uses TRBV5-1 and TRBJ2-5; the D gene could be TRBD1 or TRBD2 (6 bases each). CDR3 size: 15 residues. The V end was cut by 4 bases, the J end by 2 bases, with 15 bases between. Germline V lookup: CDR1 SGHRS, CDR2 YFSETQ.

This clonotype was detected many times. CDR3 in amino acids: CSARRTGGYEQYF. Here the CDR3 DNA reads TGCAGTGCTAGAAGGACAGGGGGATACGAGCAGTACTTC. V gene TRBV20-1 combines with J gene TRBJ2-7; 10 nucleotides match TRBD1. CDR3 length: 13 residues. Germline CDR1 DFQATT, CDR2 SNEGSKA (reference sequence). V trimming: 2 bases; J trimming: 4 bases; junction bases outside the gene matches: 2.

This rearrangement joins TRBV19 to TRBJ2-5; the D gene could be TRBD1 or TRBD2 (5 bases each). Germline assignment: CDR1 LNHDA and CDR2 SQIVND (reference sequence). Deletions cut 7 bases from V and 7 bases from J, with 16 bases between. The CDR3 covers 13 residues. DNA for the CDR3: TGTGCCAGTACGGGGCAGCTGAGGGGGACCCAGTACTTC. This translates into CASTGQLRGTQYF.

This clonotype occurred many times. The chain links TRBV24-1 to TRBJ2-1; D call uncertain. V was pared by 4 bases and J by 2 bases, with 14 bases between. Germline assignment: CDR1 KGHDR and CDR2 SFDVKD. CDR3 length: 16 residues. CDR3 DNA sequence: TGTGCCACCAGTGACTCCTTCTCCCGGGCCTACAATGAGCAGTTCTTC. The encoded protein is CATSDSFSRAYNEQFF.

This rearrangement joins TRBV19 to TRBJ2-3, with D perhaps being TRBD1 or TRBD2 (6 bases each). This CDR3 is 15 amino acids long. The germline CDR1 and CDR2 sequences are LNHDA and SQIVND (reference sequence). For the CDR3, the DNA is TGTACCAATAGTAAACAGGGACTTTCCACAGATACGCAGTATTTT. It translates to CTNSKQGLSTDTQYF.

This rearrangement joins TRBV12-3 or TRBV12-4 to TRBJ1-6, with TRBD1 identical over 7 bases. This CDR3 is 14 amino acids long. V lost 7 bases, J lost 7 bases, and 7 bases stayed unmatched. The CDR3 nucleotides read TGTGCCAGCACCCCGGACAGGTCCAATTCACCCCTCCACTTT. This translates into CASTPDRSNSPLHF.

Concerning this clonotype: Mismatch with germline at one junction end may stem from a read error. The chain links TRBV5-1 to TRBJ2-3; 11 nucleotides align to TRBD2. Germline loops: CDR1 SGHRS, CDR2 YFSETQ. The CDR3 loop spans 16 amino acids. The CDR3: CASSPGTSGNTDTRYF. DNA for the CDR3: TGCGCCAGCAGCCCCGGGACTAGCGGAAACACAGATACGCGGTATTTT.

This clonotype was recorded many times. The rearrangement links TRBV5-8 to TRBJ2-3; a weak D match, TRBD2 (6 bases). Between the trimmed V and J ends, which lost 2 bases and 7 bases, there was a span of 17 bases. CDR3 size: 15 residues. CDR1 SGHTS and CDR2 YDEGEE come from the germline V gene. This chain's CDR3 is CASSFSGGTTHTQYF. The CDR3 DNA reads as TGTGCCAGCAGCTTTTCAGGCGGGACCACCCATACGCAGTATTTT.

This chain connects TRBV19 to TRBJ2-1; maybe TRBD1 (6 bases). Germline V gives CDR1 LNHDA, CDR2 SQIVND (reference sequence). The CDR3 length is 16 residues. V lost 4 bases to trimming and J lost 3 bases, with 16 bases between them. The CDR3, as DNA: TGTGCCAGTAGTACAGGGGCCGCCCTTAACTACAATGAGCAGTTCTTC. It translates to CASSTGAALNYNEQFF.